This T cell receptor (beta chain) was recorded in a study of B cell selection in AIRE deficiency. This table comes from immunoSEQ multiplex PCR, and its TCRdb copy is limited to in-frame clones, with some not included. Among about 21,000 clones listed, approximately 94% were seen once. Sorted regulatory T cells were CD4-positive, CD25-high and CD127-low or negative. This clone turned up a few times. J was trimmed by 3 bases and V by 5 bases; bases with no gene match: 4. CDR3 length: 15 amino acids. The germline V gene encodes CDR1 SGHNT and CDR2 YYREEE (reference sequence). The receptor was isolated from a human donor with AIRE deficiency. The chain recombines TRBV5-4 with TRBJ2-1; 11 positions agree with TRBD2. The sample consisted of Tregs sorted from PBMCs. The CDR3 coding sequence is TGTGCCAGCAGTGAGCTAGCGGGAGGCTACAATGAGCAGTTCTTC. Its protein is CASSELAGGYNEQFF.